The 20 T cell receptor beta chains below were found in one sample sequenced in a study of PD-1 blockade in mismatch repair-deficient tumors. Using immunoSEQ multiplex PCR, the repertoire was profiled, and TCRdb retains in-frame clones only, with some absent. In the table there are 30,000 to 45,000 clones, roughly 84% of which are singletons. This sample comprised peripheral blood, obtained 76 weeks after starting pembrolizumab. The source is an adult with mismatch repair-deficient cancer.

Here the CDR3 reads CASSEFPRGGTGELFF. CDR3 coding DNA: TGTGCCAGCAGTGAATTCCCTCGGGGGGGGACCGGGGAGCTGTTTTTT. J is TRBJ2-2 and V is TRBV6-4; 8 bases match TRBD2. The germline CDR1 and CDR2 sequences are MRHNA and SNTAGT. The CDR3 consists of 16 residues. The ends lost 3 bases at V and 5 bases at J; junction bases unmatched: 8.

This clone turned up a few times. The V gene is TRBV14, the J gene TRBJ2-7; TRBD1 matches at 7 bases. Losses at the gene ends were 4 bases for V and 3 bases for J; bases not matched to a gene: 9. The CDR3 consists of 15 residues. Germline CDR1 is SGHDN and CDR2 is FVKESK. The CDR3 here is CASSRQGRLGYEQYF. The DNA for the CDR3 is TGTGCCAGCAGCCGACAGGGTCGATTAGGCTACGAGCAGTACTTC.

This chain uses TRBV12-5 with TRBJ1-2; TRBD1 might be the D (5 bases). Trimming cost V 0 bases and J 2 bases, with 10 bases left between them. Germline assignment: CDR1 LGHNT and CDR2 FRNRAP. This CDR3 contains 15 residues. The CDR3 sequence: CASGLVPGANYGYTF. The CDR3 DNA is TGTGCTAGTGGTTTGGTACCCGGGGCAAACTATGGCTACACCTTC.

The chain carries TRBV7-2 and TRBJ2-7; 13 positions match TRBD2. The germline CDR1 and CDR2 sequences are SGHTA and FQGNSA. This CDR3 region has 19 residues. Unmatched junction bases numbered 13, after V lost 1 base and J lost 4 bases. The DNA for the CDR3 is TGTGCCAGCAGCTTAGACGTATCTAGGCGGGGACTAGCGGGATACGAGCAGTACTTC. It translates to CASSLDVSRRGLAGYEQYF.

The chain is built from TRBV7-9 and TRBJ1-1, with 9 bases matching TRBD1. The CDR3 contains 15 residues. The J segment lost 1 base and the V segment lost 5 bases, leaving 5 bases of the junction unmatched. Germline assignment: CDR1 SEHNR and CDR2 FQNEAQ (reference sequence). The CDR3 nucleotides are TGTGCCAGCAGCACGGGACAGGGCCAGAACACTGAAGCTTTCTTT. Translation: CASSTGQGQNTEAFF. Filled out from reference TRBV7-9 and TRBJ1-1, the complete variable domain reads DTGVSQNPRHKITKRGQNVTFRCDPISEHNRLYWYRQTLGQGPEFLTYFQNEAQLEKSRLLSDRFSAERPKGSFSTLEIQRTEQGDSAMYLCASSTGQGQNTEAFFGQGTRLTVV.

The chain combines TRBV10-3 with TRBJ1-5; TRBD1 might be the D (6 bases). CDR3 length: 15 amino acids. Germline lookup yields CDR1 ENHRY and CDR2 SYGVKD. V was clipped by 3 bases and J by 6 bases, with 15 bases between them. The CDR3 region has the DNA TGTGCCATCAGTGAAGTGGGGGGAGGGGGTCAGCCCCAGCATTTT. Residues: CAISEVGGGGQPQHF.

The CDR3 DNA follows: TGTGCCAGCAGTGCCTGGGGCAGAGTTAACTATGGCTACACCTTC. Translation: CASSAWGRVNYGYTF. This chain connects TRBV25-1 to TRBJ1-2, with D possibly being TRBD1 (5 bases). Trimming took off 4 bases at V and 1 base at J, with 13 bases between the two ends. The CDR3 spans 15 residues. Germline loops: CDR1 MGHDK, CDR2 SYGVNS.

This chain joins TRBV29-1 and TRBJ2-7; D is perhaps TRBD1 (5 bases). CDR3 length: 13 amino acids. The germline V gene encodes CDR1 SQVTM and CDR2 ANQGSEA. The V and J ends lost 5 bases and 2 bases respectively, with 13 bases between them. In DNA form, the CDR3 reads TGCAGCGTTTTGACAGTGAAAGCCTACGAGCAGTACTTC. Its protein is CSVLTVKAYEQYF.

The chain has TRBV25-1 and TRBJ2-6; D unresolved. V shed 2 bases and J shed 0 bases, with 8 bases lying between them. This CDR3 comprises 16 residues. Germline V lookup: CDR1 MGHDK, CDR2 SYGVNS. CDR3 in DNA: TGTGCCAGCAGTGAAACCACCAGCTCTGGGGCCAACGTCCTGACTTTC. This encodes CASSETTSSGANVLTF.

This clone was detected a few times. The CDR3 nucleotides are TGTGCCAGTTCTACTGAAAACTATGGCTACACCTTC. This translates into CASSTENYGYTF. V gene TRBV5-4 combines with J gene TRBJ1-2; unclear D gene. Germline V gives CDR1 SGHNT, CDR2 YYREEE (reference sequence). The length of the CDR3 is 12 residues. V dropped 8 bases and J dropped 2 bases, with 10 bases sitting between them.

This chain uses TRBV9 with TRBJ2-4; D gene uncertain. Germline lookup yields CDR1 SGDLS and CDR2 YYNGEE. The CDR3 has 16 residues. V was shortened by 0 bases and J by 0 bases, with 10 bases between the two germline ends. For the CDR3, the DNA is TGTGCCAGCAGCGTAGGGGAACAGATAGCCAAAAACATTCAGTACTTC. Residues: CASSVGEQIAKNIQYF. Together with reference TRBV9 and TRBJ2-4, the CDR3 gives the full variable domain: DSGVTQTPKHLITATGQRVTLRCSPRSGDLSVYWYQQSLDQGLQFLIQYYNGEERAKGNILERFSAQQFPDLHSELNLSSLELGDSALYFCASSVGEQIAKNIQYFGAGTRLSVL.

The J gene is TRBJ1-5, the V gene TRBV14; TRBD1 matches at 7 bases. The V and J ends lost 4 bases and 6 bases, in that order; junction bases with no gene match: 3. From germline, CDR1 is SGHDN and CDR2 FVKESK. The CDR3 consists of 13 residues. The CDR3 DNA is TGTGCCAGCAGCCCAGGGGGTCTTCAGCCCCAGCATTTT. It yields the protein CASSPGGLQPQHF.

This sequence joins TRBV11-3 and TRBJ2-1; D is ambiguous. Germline V lookup: CDR1 SGHNT, CDR2 YENEEA. With 5 bases removed from V and 1 base from J, the gap between germline ends came to 9 bases. This CDR3 comprises 14 residues. The CDR3 DNA follows: TGTGCCAGCAGCCTGACCGAATCCTACAATGAGCAGTTCTTC. Its translation: CASSLTESYNEQFF.

V gene TRBV11-2 combines with J gene TRBJ2-1; maybe TRBD1 (6 bases). V lost 0 bases to trimming and J lost 10 bases, with 10 bases between them. This CDR3 has 13 residues. Looked up from germline, CDR1 is SGHAT and CDR2 is FQNNGV. The CDR3 is CASSLDRTVEQFF. The CDR3 region has the DNA TGTGCCAGCAGCTTAGATCGGACAGTGGAGCAGTTCTTC.

The chain employs TRBV27 and TRBJ2-2; perhaps TRBD1 as D (6 bases). The CDR3 has 17 residues. The ends were cut back, 5 bases at V and 7 bases at J, with 23 bases in the middle. Germline CDR1 reads MNHEY; CDR2 reads SMNVEV (reference sequence). Here the CDR3 DNA reads TGTGCCAGCAGTCCCATGCGGACGGACCCCAGGGGCGGGGAGCTGTTTTTT. Residues: CASSPMRTDPRGGELFF.

V usage is TRBV19 and J usage is TRBJ2-5; 10 nucleotides agree with TRBD1. The V gene end was trimmed by 10 bases and the J gene end by 4 bases; junction bases not matched to a gene: 6. This CDR3 is 13 amino acids long. Germline lookup yields CDR1 LNHDA and CDR2 SQIVND (reference sequence). CDR3 protein: CAIGTGERETQYF. The CDR3, as DNA: TGTGCCATCGGGACAGGGGAGCGAGAGACCCAGTACTTC.

This clone was detected once. The gene calls are TRBV10-2 and TRBJ1-4, with D tentatively TRBD1 (6 bases). Trimming pared 1 base from V and 5 bases from J, leaving 11 bases between. CDR1 and CDR2 from the germline V gene are WSHSY and SAAADI. This CDR3 comprises 15 residues. As DNA, the CDR3 is TGCGCCAGCAGTGAGTACGGACAGTGGAATGAAAAACTGTTTTTT. This gives the protein CASSEYGQWNEKLFF.

The V gene is TRBV27, the J gene TRBJ2-3; the D is unclear. From germline, CDR1 is MNHEY and CDR2 SMNVEV (reference sequence). V was trimmed by 0 bases and J by 3 bases, leaving 10 bases between them. The CDR3 sequence is 15 residues long. CDR3 region: CASSLSSFWTDTQYF. CDR3 DNA: TGTGCCAGCAGTTTATCCTCCTTTTGGACAGATACGCAGTATTTT.

This chain uses TRBV6-6 with TRBJ1-5; 7 bases line up with TRBD1. The V gene end was trimmed by 0 bases and the J gene end by 5 bases; junction bases not matched to a gene: 1. The CDR3 sequence is 14 residues long. The germline gives CDR1 MNHNY, CDR2 SVGAGI (reference sequence). In DNA form, the CDR3 reads TGTGCCAGCAGTTACTCAGGGGGCCATCAGCCCCAGCATTTT. It translates to CASSYSGGHQPQHF.

V gene TRBV29-1 combines with J gene TRBJ1-2, with TRBD1 matching 9 bases. The V gene end was trimmed by 7 bases and the J gene end by 7 bases; junction bases not matched to a gene: 10. This CDR3 has 13 residues. Germline values: CDR1 SQVTM, CDR2 ANQGSEA. CDR3 residues: CSAKPGQGSGYTF. In nucleotides, the CDR3 is TGCAGCGCTAAACCGGGACAGGGATCTGGCTACACCTTC.